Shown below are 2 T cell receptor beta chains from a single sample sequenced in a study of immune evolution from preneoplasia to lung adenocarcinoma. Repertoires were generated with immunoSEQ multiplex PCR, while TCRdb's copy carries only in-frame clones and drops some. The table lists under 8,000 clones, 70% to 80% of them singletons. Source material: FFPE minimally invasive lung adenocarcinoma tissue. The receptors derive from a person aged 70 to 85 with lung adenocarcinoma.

CDR3 in DNA: TGTGCCAGAAAAGGACGGAAGGGGAACACTGAAGCTTTCTTT. Translating gives CARKGRKGNTEAFF. V and J are TRBV19 and TRBJ1-1; D ambiguous. The CDR3 is 14 amino acids. With 9 bases removed from V and 1 base from J, the gap between germline ends came to 15 bases. Germline V gene data show CDR1 as LNHDA and CDR2 as SQIVND (reference sequence).

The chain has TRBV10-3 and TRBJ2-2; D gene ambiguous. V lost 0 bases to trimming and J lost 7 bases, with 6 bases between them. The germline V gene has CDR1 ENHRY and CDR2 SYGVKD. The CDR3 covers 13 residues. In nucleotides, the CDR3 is TGTGCCATCAGTGAGTCGGAAGACGGGGAGCTGTTTTTT. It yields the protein CAISESEDGELFF.